This TCR beta chain stems from a study of cytomegalovirus exposure and HLA in healthy donors. Notes on the study in general: A list of roughly 160 TCR beta chains associated with cytomegalovirus was given. Later examination showed HLA-associated TCR beta chains had greater clonal expansion than equally common others. About 87% or about 30% of the time was how often most TCR beta V segments were productive, according to an earlier analysis.

V lost 5 bases to trimming and J lost 4 bases; unmatched junction nucleotides: 9. Per the germline V gene, CDR1 is SGHNT and CDR2 is YYREEE (reference sequence). The CDR3 has 15 residues. 13 Jbeta primers and 60 Vbeta primers were used for the PCR. Generated by immunoSEQ multiplex PCR, the TCRdb table keeps only in-frame clones and is missing some. Found here are some 60,000 clones, about four fifths of them singletons; the top ten hold about 1.5%. Details on this clone: The antigen is not known.

The material sequenced was PBMCs. This sequence was found in a man aged 40-50 years in good health and CMV-seronegative. The gene calls are TRBV5-4 and TRBJ2-7; 10 bases line up with TRBD1. The CDR3 region is CASRKSTGGLYEQYF. DNA of the CDR3: TGTGCCAGCAGAAAATCGACAGGGGGCTTGTACGAGCAGTACTTC.